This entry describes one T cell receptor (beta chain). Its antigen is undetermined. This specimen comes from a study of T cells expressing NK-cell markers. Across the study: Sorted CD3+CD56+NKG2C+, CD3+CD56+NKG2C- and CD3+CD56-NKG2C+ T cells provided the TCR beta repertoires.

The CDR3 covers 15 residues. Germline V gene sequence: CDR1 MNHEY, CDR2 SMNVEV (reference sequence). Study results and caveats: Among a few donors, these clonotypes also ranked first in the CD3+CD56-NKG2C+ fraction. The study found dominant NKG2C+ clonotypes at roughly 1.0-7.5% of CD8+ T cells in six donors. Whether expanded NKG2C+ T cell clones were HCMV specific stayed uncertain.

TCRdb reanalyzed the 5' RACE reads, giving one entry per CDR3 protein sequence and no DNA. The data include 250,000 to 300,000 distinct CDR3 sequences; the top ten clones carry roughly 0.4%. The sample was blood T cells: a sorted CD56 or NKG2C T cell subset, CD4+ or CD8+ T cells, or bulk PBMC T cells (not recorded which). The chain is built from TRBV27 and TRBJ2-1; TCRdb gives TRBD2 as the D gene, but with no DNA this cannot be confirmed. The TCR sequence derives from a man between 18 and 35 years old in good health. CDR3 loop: CASRALAGGVHEQFF.